Below, 28 T cell receptor beta chains from the same sample are listed, as sequenced in a study of blood T cell repertoires in COVID-19. Sequenced by immunoSEQ multiplex PCR; TCRdb stores in-frame clones only, minus some. The table lists some 350,000 clones, more than 75% of them singletons. The source material was peripheral blood. The origin of the receptors is a human donor in a cohort sampled during active COVID-19.

This clone was counted between two and nine times. The chain is built from TRBV5-4 and TRBJ1-6; D perhaps matches TRBD1 (5 bases). Trimming cost V 4 bases and J 0 bases, with 8 bases left between them. The germline V gene encodes CDR1 SGHNT and CDR2 YYREEE (reference sequence). The CDR3 covers 15 residues. The CDR3 here is CASSGGLSYNSPLHF. The CDR3 DNA reads as TGTGCCAGCAGCGGGGGACTCTCCTATAATTCACCCCTCCACTTT.

The chain joins TRBV6-6 to TRBJ1-6, with a tentative D call TRBD1 (5 bases). The CDR3 sequence is 15 residues long. The germline V and J ends were trimmed by 0 bases and 7 bases, with 10 bases remaining between them. Looked up from germline, CDR1 is MNHNY and CDR2 is SVGAGI (reference sequence). The CDR3, as DNA: TGTGCCAGCAGTTACTCGATGGACACAAATTCACCCCTCCACTTT. As protein: CASSYSMDTNSPLHF.

The chain has TRBV7-2 and TRBJ1-1; maybe TRBD1 (5 bases). Germline V gives CDR1 SGHTA, CDR2 FQGNSA. The CDR3 is 16 amino acids. The V and J ends lost 2 bases and 3 bases respectively, with 16 bases between them. CDR3 region: CASSLIGTLSYTEAFF. The CDR3 nucleotides are TGTGCCAGCAGCTTAATCGGGACTTTGTCATACACTGAAGCTTTCTTT.

The chain uses TRBV7-8 and TRBJ2-2; tentative D call: TRBD2 (6 bases). CDR3 length: 16 residues. Between the trimmed V and J ends, which lost 0 bases and 4 bases, there was a span of 12 bases. CDR1 is SGHVS and CDR2 is FQNEAQ in the germline V gene. The CDR3 reads CASSLAGGMSTGELFF. The CDR3 region has the DNA TGTGCCAGCAGCTTAGCGGGGGGAATGAGCACCGGGGAGCTGTTTTTT.

The J gene is TRBJ2-7, the V gene TRBV2, with a possible D match to TRBD2 (5 bases). Germline V CDR1 and CDR2: SNHLY, FYNNEI. The CDR3 has 13 amino acids. Between the trimmed V and J ends, which lost 5 bases and 11 bases, there was a span of 19 bases. The CDR3: CASSTKYGQAEYF. CDR3 in DNA: TGTGCCAGCAGTACAAAATATGGTCAAGCGGAGTACTTC. Filled out from reference TRBV2 and TRBJ2-7, the complete variable domain reads EPEVTQTPSHQVTQMGQEVILRCVPISNHLYFYWYRQILGQKVEFLVSFYNNEISEKSEIFDDQFSVERPDGSNFTLKIRSTKLEDSAMYFCASSTKYGQAEYFGPGTRLTVT.

The J gene is TRBJ1-5, the V gene TRBV19; tentatively, D is TRBD1 (5 bases). The CDR3 has 14 amino acids. V was cut by 1 base and J by 6 bases, with 10 bases left in between. CDR1 is LNHDA, CDR2 SQIVND, per germline (reference sequence). The CDR3 DNA follows: TGTGCCAGTAGTATAGGGACAACCTTTCAGCCCCAGCATTTT. Amino acid sequence: CASSIGTTFQPQHF.

This chain connects TRBV1 to TRBJ2-7; TRBD2, the table's D call, lacks a check against the DNA. TRBV1 is deemed a pseudogene. The length of the CDR3 is 18 residues. CDR3 bases: TGCACCAGCAGCCAACCCCCGACGAAGGGCTTGGGTCGGGGCGAGCAGTACTTC. It translates to CTSSQPPTKGLGRGEQYF.

The gene calls are TRBV5-1 and TRBJ1-1; tentative D call: TRBD1 (5 bases). CDR3 length: 14 residues. With 4 bases removed from V and 3 bases from J, the gap between germline ends came to 13 bases. Germline V lookup: CDR1 SGHRS, CDR2 YFSETQ. For the CDR3, the DNA is TGCGCCAGCAGCCCCGGGGACTCCTACACTGAAGCTTTCTTT. It specifies CASSPGDSYTEAFF.

This clone was observed a single time. This sequence joins TRBV11-1 and TRBJ1-4; no clear D gene. Germline CDR1 SGHAT, CDR2 FQDESV (reference sequence). Trimming pared 4 bases from V and 8 bases from J, leaving 11 bases between. The CDR3 consists of 13 residues. The CDR3 DNA sequence: TGTGCCAGCAGCTCGGGAGCGGGGGAAAAACTGTTTTTT. Protein product: CASSSGAGEKLFF.

The J gene is TRBJ1-1, the V gene TRBV4-2, with a possible D match to TRBD1 (5 bases). V shed 8 bases and J shed 1 base, with 14 bases lying between them. The CDR3 totals 14 residues. Germline V gene data show CDR1 as LGHNA and CDR2 as YNFKEQ. The CDR3 bases are TGTGCCAGCGCGGGGGGGGGACCGAACACTGAAGCTTTCTTT. Its translation: CASAGGGPNTEAFF.

The chain uses TRBV28 and TRBJ1-1; D perhaps matches TRBD1 (5 bases). CDR3 size: 15 residues. Trimming left V 4 bases short and J 3 bases short, with 15 bases between. Germline CDR1 is MDHEN and CDR2 is SYDVKM. The CDR3 loop reads CASSYQTAHHTEAFF. The CDR3 DNA is TGTGCCAGCAGTTACCAGACAGCTCACCACACTGAAGCTTTCTTT. The full variable domain, completed using reference TRBV28 and TRBJ1-1, is DVKVTQSSRYLVKRTGEKVFLECVQDMDHENMFWYRQDPGLGLRLIYFSYDVKMKEKGDIPEGYSVSREKKERFSLILESASTNQTSMYLCASSYQTAHHTEAFFGQGTRLTVV.

The rearrangement uses TRBV2 and TRBJ1-5, with TRBD1 identical over 9 bases. This CDR3 is 14 amino acids long. Trimming at V came to 6 bases and at J to 2 bases, leaving 2 bases not matched to a gene. The germline V gene has CDR1 SNHLY and CDR2 FYNNEI. The CDR3 sequence is CASSRDRGNQPQHF. CDR3 nucleotide sequence: TGTGCCAGCAGCCGGGACAGGGGCAATCAGCCCCAGCATTTT.

This clone was observed a single time. The gene calls are TRBV28 and TRBJ2-1; 7 bases map to TRBD2. The V and J ends lost 7 bases and 5 bases, in that order; junction bases with no gene match: 11. Germline CDR1 is MDHEN and CDR2 is SYDVKM. This CDR3 is built from 15 residues. CDR3 loop: CASNLPGLTDNEQFF. The CDR3 DNA is TGTGCCAGCAACCTACCGGGACTAACCGACAATGAGCAGTTCTTC.

V is TRBV2 and J is TRBJ2-2; D unclear. The CDR3 is 15 residues long. Germline V gene sequence: CDR1 SNHLY, CDR2 FYNNEI. V lost 3 bases and J lost 1, with 9 bases in between. The CDR3 DNA reads TGTGCCAGCAGTGAGGAGCTTATGAACACCGGGGAGCTGTTTTTT. Its protein product is CASSEELMNTGELFF. The whole variable domain, remainder taken from reference TRBV2 and TRBJ2-2, is EPEVTQTPSHQVTQMGQEVILRCVPISNHLYFYWYRQILGQKVEFLVSFYNNEISEKSEIFDDQFSVERPDGSNFTLKIRSTKLEDSAMYFCASSEELMNTGELFFGEGSRLTVL.

This clone was recorded many times. CDR3 residues: CASSRRYNEQFF. CDR3 DNA: TGTGCCAGCTCCAGGCGCTACAATGAGCAGTTCTTC. The chain links TRBV25-1 to TRBJ2-1; D not certain. The CDR3 covers 12 residues. Looked up from germline, CDR1 is MGHDK and CDR2 is SYGVNS. Trimming removed 8 bases from V and 3 bases from J, with 8 bases in between.

The chain recombines TRBV18 with TRBJ1-4; weak D call: TRBD1 (6 bases). Germline CDR1 reads KGHSH; CDR2 reads LQKENI. Deletions cut 6 bases from V and 7 bases from J, with 18 bases between. The CDR3 runs to 15 residues. The DNA of the CDR3 is TGTGCCAGCTCGGTATCAGGGGTCCCCGGTGAAAAACTGTTTTTT. Its translation is CASSVSGVPGEKLFF.

This rearrangement joins TRBV6-1 to TRBJ2-3; 9 bases align to TRBD2. With 4 bases clipped from V and 2 bases from J, the junction kept 10 bases outside the gene matches. Germline V lookup: CDR1 MNHNS, CDR2 SASEGT. The length of the CDR3 is 17 residues. The CDR3 region is CASSVSASGANTDTQYF. CDR3 nucleotide sequence: TGTGCCAGCAGTGTTTCGGCTAGCGGGGCCAACACAGATACGCAGTATTTT.

The chain employs TRBV29-1 and TRBJ2-7; 8 bases are a match to TRBD1. The CDR3 has 14 amino acids. Germline V gives CDR1 SQVTM, CDR2 ANQGSEA. Trimming removed 6 bases from V and 3 bases from J; junction bases left unmatched: 10. The CDR3 reads CSVQTGTGNYEQYF. The CDR3 nucleotides are TGCAGCGTACAAACCGGGACAGGTAACTACGAGCAGTACTTC.

The chain carries TRBV6-5 and TRBJ2-1, with TRBD2 as a possible D gene (6 bases). The V gene's germline CDR1 is MNHEY and CDR2 SVGAGI. Trimming took off 5 bases at V and 5 bases at J, with 13 bases between the two ends. This CDR3 spans 14 amino acids. In DNA, the CDR3 is TGTGCCAGCAGTAAGGGACTGATGAACAATGAGCAGTTCTTC. This encodes CASSKGLMNNEQFF.

The chain couples TRBV18 to TRBJ2-5; D unresolved. The V gene lost 5 bases and the J gene lost 3 bases, with 7 bases spanning the gap. The V gene's germline CDR1 is KGHSH and CDR2 LQKENI. This CDR3 is built from 12 residues. CDR3 in amino acids: CASSKPEETQYF. The CDR3 DNA follows: TGTGCCAGCTCAAAGCCGGAAGAGACCCAGTACTTC.

The genes are TRBV2 and TRBJ1-1; D gene ambiguous. Germline CDR1 is SNHLY and CDR2 is FYNNEI. Trimming stripped 8 bases from V and 0 bases from J, with 10 bases between. CDR3 length: 13 amino acids. CDR3 amino acids: CASSIYMNTEAFF. DNA of the CDR3: TGTGCCAGCTCCATTTACATGAACACTGAAGCTTTCTTT.

This clone was counted ten times or more. The chain has TRBV13 and TRBJ2-7, with D possibly matching TRBD1 (6 bases). Germline V gene lookup returns CDR1 PRHDT and CDR2 FYEKMQ (reference sequence). Trimming left V 2 bases short and J 3 bases short, with 20 bases between. The CDR3 spans 17 residues. DNA for the CDR3: TGTGCCAGCAGCTTAAGCCAGCACAGGGAATGGGGCTACGAGCAGTACTTC. Encoded protein: CASSLSQHREWGYEQYF.

V usage is TRBV7-9 and J usage is TRBJ1-1; D is perhaps TRBD1 (6 bases). Trimming pared 5 bases from V and 6 bases from J, leaving 10 bases between. CDR1 is SEHNR and CDR2 is FQNEAQ in the germline V gene (reference sequence). The CDR3 is 12 residues long. CDR3: CASSQRTAEAFF. The CDR3 DNA reads TGTGCCAGCAGCCAAAGGACAGCTGAAGCTTTCTTT.

The rearrangement links TRBV11-2 to TRBJ2-7; D is possibly TRBD1 (6 bases). Germline V gives CDR1 SGHAT, CDR2 FQNNGV. V lost 2 bases and J 3 bases, leaving 17 bases between the germline ends. This CDR3 region has 16 residues. CDR3 amino acids: CASSLFQGSPLYEQYF. CDR3 sequence (DNA): TGTGCCAGCAGCTTATTTCAGGGGTCCCCCCTCTACGAGCAGTACTTC.

This clone was seen a few times. The rearrangement uses TRBV3-1 (or the pseudogene TRBV3-2) and TRBJ1-1, with no clear D. CDR1 LGHDT and CDR2 YNNKEL come from the germline V gene (reference sequence). V was trimmed by 1 base and J by 0 bases, leaving 3 bases between them. CDR3 length: 13 amino acids. The CDR3 region is CASSQGVNTEAFF. Written as DNA, the CDR3 is TGTGCCAGCAGCCAAGGAGTGAACACTGAAGCTTTCTTT.

V and J are TRBV7-2 and TRBJ1-2; TRBD1 aligns across 7 bases. V gave up 4 bases and J gave up 6 bases; unmatched junction bases: 14. CDR3 length: 16 residues. The germline V gene has CDR1 SGHTA and CDR2 FQGNSA. CDR3 coding DNA: TGTGCCAGCAGCTCGGAAGGGGGCGCGCAGGGGAATGGCTACACCTTC. Amino acids: CASSSEGGAQGNGYTF.

This chain connects TRBV16 to TRBJ2-5, with unresolved D. Between the trimmed V and J ends, which lost 3 bases and 5 bases, there was a span of 4 bases. Germline values: CDR1 KGHSY, CDR2 FQNENV. This CDR3 has 11 amino acids. The CDR3 coding sequence is TGTGCCAGCAGCCATGGCGAGACCCAGTACTTC. As protein: CASSHGETQYF.

The rearrangement uses TRBV6-6 and TRBJ2-7, with 13 bases aligning to TRBD2. Germline CDR1 and CDR2: MNHNY and SVGAGI (reference sequence). The CDR3 totals 14 residues. V gave up 5 bases and J gave up 5 bases; unmatched junction bases: 3. This CDR3 is CASSRTSGGHEQYF. CDR3 nucleotides: TGTGCCAGCAGTCGGACTAGCGGGGGCCACGAGCAGTACTTC.